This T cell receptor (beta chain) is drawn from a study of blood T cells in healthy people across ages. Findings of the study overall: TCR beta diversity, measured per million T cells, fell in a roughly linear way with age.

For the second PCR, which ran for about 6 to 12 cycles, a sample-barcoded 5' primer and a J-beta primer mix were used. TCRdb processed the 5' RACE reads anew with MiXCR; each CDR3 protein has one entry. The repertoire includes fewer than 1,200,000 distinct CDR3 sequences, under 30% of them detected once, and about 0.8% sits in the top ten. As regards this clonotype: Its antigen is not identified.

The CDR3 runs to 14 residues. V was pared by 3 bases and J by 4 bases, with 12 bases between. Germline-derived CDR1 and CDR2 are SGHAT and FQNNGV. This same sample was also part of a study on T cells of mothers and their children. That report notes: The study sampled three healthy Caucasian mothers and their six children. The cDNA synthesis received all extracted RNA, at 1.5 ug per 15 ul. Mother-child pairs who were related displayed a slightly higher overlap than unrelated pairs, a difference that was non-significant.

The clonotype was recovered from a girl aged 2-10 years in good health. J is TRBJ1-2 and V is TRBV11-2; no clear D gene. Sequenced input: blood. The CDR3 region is CASSFDRNFYGYTF. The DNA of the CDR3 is TGTGCCAGCAGCTTCGATAGGAATTTCTATGGCTACACCTTC.